The 10 T cell receptor beta chains below all came from one sample that was sequenced in a study of human T cells and chemical hapten exposure. Each CDR3 protein is one row after TCRdb ran MiXCR on the RACE reads. Of around 75,000 distinct CDR3 sequences in the sample, over 9.5% were seen once. Time point in this sample: patch test 1, 2 weeks after DPC sensitization. As to treatment: therapeutic diphenylcyclopropenone sensitization with weekly scalp DPC. Material: whole blood, obtained in connection with sensitization to the hapten diphenylcyclopropenone (DPC). Receptors originate from a woman aged 55-69 years with alopecia areata. Some clones in this sample may be carry-over from other donors' samples.

This clonotype was observed at least ten times. This chain uses TRBV2 with TRBJ2-2, with 8 bases matching TRBD2. The V gene end was trimmed by 3 bases and the J gene end by 6 bases; junction bases not matched to a gene: 3. CDR3 length: 14 amino acids. The germline V gene has CDR1 SNHLY and CDR2 FYNNEI. CDR3 nucleotide sequence: TGTGCCAGCAGTGACGGGAGGGCGGCCGGGGAGCTGTTTTTT. Translating gives CASSDGRAAGELFF.

The chain has TRBV2 and TRBJ1-2, with D perhaps matching TRBD1 (5 bases). The CDR3 consists of 11 residues. V was cut by 7 bases and J by 4 bases, with 7 bases left in between. Germline V gene data show CDR1 as SNHLY and CDR2 as FYNNEI. The CDR3 is CASTQGYGYTF. In DNA form, the CDR3 reads TGTGCCAGCACCCAGGGCTATGGCTACACCTTC.

This clonotype was counted at least ten times. The chain is built from TRBV5-1 and TRBJ1-3, with unresolved D. This CDR3 has 16 amino acids. V was cut by 0 bases and J by 4 bases, with 14 bases left in between. The germline V gene has CDR1 SGHRS and CDR2 YFSETQ. The CDR3 reads CASSLAGQPYGNTIYF. The CDR3 DNA is TGCGCCAGCAGCTTGGCCGGGCAGCCTTACGGAAACACCATATATTTT.

V usage is TRBV7-2 and J usage is TRBJ1-4; no clear D gene. The germline V and J ends were trimmed by 1 base and 8 bases, with 17 bases remaining between them. The CDR3 is made up of 16 amino acids. Germline V gives CDR1 SGHTA, CDR2 FQGNSA. Here the CDR3 DNA reads TGTGCCAGCAGCTTAGTATCGGCCCCCCCTCGAGAAAAACTGTTTTTT. The encoded protein is CASSLVSAPPREKLFF.

This clonotype was picked up many times. J is TRBJ1-2 and V is TRBV5-1, with TRBD1 matching over 9 bases. Trimming at V came to 0 bases and at J to 8 bases, leaving 8 bases not matched to a gene. Per the germline V gene, CDR1 is SGHRS and CDR2 is YFSETQ. The CDR3 has 15 amino acids. The CDR3 protein is CASSLGDREIGGYTF. Here the CDR3 DNA reads TGCGCCAGCAGCTTGGGGGACAGGGAAATCGGCGGCTACACCTTC.

As concerns this clonotype: At one of its ends the junction is not consistent with the germline gene, which may arise from a read error. The chain links TRBV3-1 to TRBJ2-2; D is unresolved. The CDR3 runs to 11 residues. Looked up from germline, CDR1 is LGHDT and CDR2 is YNNKEL (reference sequence). Here the CDR3 DNA reads TGTGTCAGCAGCTACCTGCGGGAGCTGTTTTTT. Residues: CVSSYLRELFF.

This sequence joins TRBV9 and TRBJ1-3, with D maybe TRBD1 (5 bases). Germline CDR1 reads SGDLS; CDR2 reads YYNGEE. This CDR3 spans 18 amino acids. The ends were cut back, 4 bases at V and 0 bases at J, with 20 bases in the middle. The DNA of the CDR3 is TGTGCCAGCAGCTCCCCTCGAGCCGGGGCCAACTCTGGAAACACCATATATTTT. Amino acid sequence: CASSSPRAGANSGNTIYF.

This clonotype was counted only a few times. J is TRBJ1-5 and V is TRBV18; D unresolved. The CDR3 runs 13 residues. From germline, CDR1 is KGHSH and CDR2 LQKENI. V lost 0 bases, J lost 6 bases, and 6 bases lay in between. CDR3 region: CASSPPPGQPQHF. The CDR3 DNA sequence: TGTGCCAGCTCACCACCCCCCGGTCAGCCCCAGCATTTT.

Remarks on this clonotype: A read error may be the cause here, since a much bigger clone is one base away. The gene calls are TRBV7-8 and TRBJ1-1; D remains unclear. Between the trimmed V and J ends, which lost 5 bases and 3 bases, there was a span of 13 bases. This CDR3 spans 14 amino acids. The germline CDR1 and CDR2 sequences are SGHVS and FQNEAQ. The CDR3: CASSLRWQDTEAFF. The CDR3 nucleotides are TGTGCCAGCAGCCTTAGGTGGCAGGACACTGAAGCTTTCTTT.

The chain recombines TRBV4-1 with TRBJ1-5, with 7 bases lining up with TRBD1. Germline-derived CDR1 and CDR2 are MGHRA and YSYEKL. Germline trimming cut 0 bases from V and 4 bases from J; bases unmatched to any gene: 6. The CDR3 contains 16 residues. CDR3 amino acids: CASSQDSGQVNQPQHF. The CDR3 region has the DNA TGCGCCAGCAGCCAAGATTCAGGACAGGTAAATCAGCCCCAGCATTTT.